These T cell receptor beta chains were read from a single sample in a study of shared clonotypes between healthy human individuals. Assay used: immunoSEQ multiplex PCR; TCRdb lists only in-frame clones, some missing. In the table there are approximately 600,000 clones, roughly 95% of which are singletons. The sequencing sample was made of naive CD8+ T cells sorted from blood. These receptor sequences come from a woman aged 30 to 39 in good health. Each CDR3 is given with its conserved first and last residue. D genes are given only for firm matches. Clone size is given for some rows only: seen once, a few or many times, or a class if the clone is expanded.

V gene	clone size	D gene	J gene	CDR3 DNA	CDR3 protein
TRBV7-6	.	TRBD2	TRBJ2-7	TGTGCCAGCAGCTACGGGACTAGCGGGCCCTACGAGCAGTACTTC	CASSYGTSGPYEQYF
TRBV6-6	.	.	TRBJ2-7	TGTGCCAGCGGGGAAACCGTCTACGAGCAGTACTTC	CASGETVYEQYF
TRBV7-8	.	TRBD2	TRBJ2-3	TGTGCCAGCAGCTCCTCGGGACTAGCATATGGAGATACGCAGTATTTT	CASSSSGLAYGDTQYF
TRBV4-2	.	TRBD1	TRBJ2-6	TGTGCCAGCAGCCAACCTGGACAGGCTGGGGCCAACGTCCTGACTTTC	CASSQPGQAGANVLTF
TRBV7-6	.	.	TRBJ2-3	TGTGCCAGCAGCTTAGCGGGGGGCTGGGATACGCAGTATTTT	CASSLAGGWDTQYF
TRBV27	.	TRBD1	TRBJ2-7	TGTGCCAGCAGTTTATCGCCCGGGACAGGGTCCTACGAGCAGTACTTC	CASSLSPGTGSYEQYF
TRBV6-1	.	.	TRBJ1-5	TGTGCCACCCTCCCCCCAGAATCCCCCACGCAGCCCCAGCATTTT	CATLPPESPTQPQHF
TRBV5-6	.	.	TRBJ1-3	TGTGCCAGCAGCTGGGATGGAAACACCATATATTTT	CASSWDGNTIYF
TRBV19	once	.	TRBJ2-7	TGTGCCAGTAGTCTACCGGGACTGCCCTACGAGCAGTACTTC	CASSLPGLPYEQYF
TRBV29-1	.	.	TRBJ1-2	TGCAGCGCCCAGGACAGACCCTATGGCTACACCTTC	CSAQDRPYGYTF
TRBV9	.	TRBD2	TRBJ2-5	TGTGCCAGCAGCGTAGAAGGGCTAGCGGGAGGGCCGGGGGAGACCCAGTACTTC	CASSVEGLAGGPGETQYF
TRBV4-1	.	.	TRBJ1-1	TGCGCCAGCAGCCAAGGGACGGTCGATGGCACTGAAGCTTTCTTT	CASSQGTVDGTEAFF
TRBV10-3	once	.	TRBJ2-7	TGTGCCATCAGTGGGGGGGGCGCATCCTACGAGCAGTACTTC	CAISGGGASYEQYF
TRBV28	once	.	TRBJ1-1	TGTGCCAGCACTGGACTCTTGAACACTGAAGCTTTCTTT	CASTGLLNTEAFF
TRBV7-9	.	TRBD2	TRBJ2-7	TGTGCCAGCAGCAACCAACTAGCGGACGAGCAGTACTTC	CASSNQLADEQYF
TRBV18	.	TRBD2	TRBJ2-1	TGTGCCAGCTCACGAACGGGCGGGAGGGCCTACAATGAGCAGTTCTTC	CASSRTGGRAYNEQFF
TRBV27	.	TRBD1	TRBJ1-4	TGTGCCAGCAAAGAAGTGGGACAGGGCTATGCAACTAATGAAAAACTGTTTTTT	CASKEVGQGYATNEKLFF
TRBV19	.	TRBD2	TRBJ2-2	TGTGCCAGTCGTCCCGGGACTACCACCGGGGAGCTGTTTTTT	CASRPGTTTGELFF
TRBV5-8	.	.	TRBJ2-2	TGTGCCAGCAGCTCTTTGATCACGCCCGGGGAGCTGTTTTTT	CASSSLITPGELFF
TRBV4-1	.	TRBD2	TRBJ2-7	TGCGCCAGCAGCCAAGAAGGTCCCGGCGGGAGGGCCTACGAGCAGTACTTC	CASSQEGPGGRAYEQYF
TRBV7-8	once	.	TRBJ1-2	TGTGCCAGCAGCTTAGCGGGAAGAGCTAACTATGGCTACACCTTC	CASSLAGRANYGYTF
TRBV5-4	once	TRBD2	TRBJ2-7	TGTGCCAGCAGCTCTAGCGGACGCTACGAGCAGTACTTC	CASSSSGRYEQYF